This is a list of T cell receptor beta chains from one sample in a study of cytomegalovirus exposure and HLA in healthy donors. Data came from immunoSEQ multiplex PCR; TCRdb stores just in-frame clones and leaves some out. The sample holds about 110,000 clones, around 75% seen once. Specimen: PBMCs. Receptor source: a male donor in good health and CMV-seropositive. Both conserved end residues are part of each CDR3. The order of the fields is J gene, clone size, D gene, V gene, CDR3 protein, CDR3 DNA. A D gene is named only where the DNA matches it firmly. Rows may omit the clone size; those that give it use once, few, many or a size class.

TRBJ2-1	-	TRBD2	TRBV7-6	CASSLPEVGLAAHNEQFF	TGTGCCAGCAGCCTCCCAGAGGTGGGACTAGCGGCCCACAATGAGCAGTTCTTC
TRBJ2-2	-	TRBD2	TRBV7-2	CASSPTGGRELFF	TGTGCCAGCAGCCCCACGGGGGGAAGGGAGCTGTTTTTT
TRBJ2-7	few	-	TRBV19	CASSRGRYEQYF	TGTGCCAGTAGCCGGGGTCGATACGAGCAGTACTTC
TRBJ2-6	-	TRBD1	TRBV9	CASSAGGRTGSGANVLTF	TGTGCCAGCAGCGCAGGAGGGCGGACAGGGAGCGGGGCCAACGTCCTGACTTTC
TRBJ1-2	-	-	TRBV7-9	CASSFEVTANYGYTF	TGTGCCAGCAGCTTTGAAGTGACTGCTAACTATGGCTACACCTTC
TRBJ2-4	-	-	TRBV28	CASSLSGNGAKNIQYF	TGTGCCAGCAGTTTATCAGGGAATGGGGCCAAAAACATTCAGTACTTC
TRBJ1-2	-	-	TRBV5-6	CASSPGPGLNYGYTF	TGTGCCAGCAGCCCCGGACCGGGACTGAACTATGGCTACACCTTC
TRBJ1-5	-	-	TRBV19	CASSTSVSQPQHF	TGTGCCAGTAGTACCAGTGTCTCTCAGCCCCAGCATTTT
TRBJ1-5	-	-	TRBV12-2	CASRPGTGDNQPQHF	TGTGCAAGTCGCCCAGGGACAGGGGACAATCAGCCCCAGCATTTT
TRBJ1-1	few	TRBD1	TRBV7-9	CASSHRGRLNTEAFF	TGTGCCAGCAGTCACAGGGGTCGGCTGAACACTGAAGCTTTCTTT
TRBJ2-6	-	-	TRBV2	CASTVGVVGANVLTF	TGTGCCAGCACCGTAGGGGTGGTTGGGGCCAACGTCCTGACTTTC